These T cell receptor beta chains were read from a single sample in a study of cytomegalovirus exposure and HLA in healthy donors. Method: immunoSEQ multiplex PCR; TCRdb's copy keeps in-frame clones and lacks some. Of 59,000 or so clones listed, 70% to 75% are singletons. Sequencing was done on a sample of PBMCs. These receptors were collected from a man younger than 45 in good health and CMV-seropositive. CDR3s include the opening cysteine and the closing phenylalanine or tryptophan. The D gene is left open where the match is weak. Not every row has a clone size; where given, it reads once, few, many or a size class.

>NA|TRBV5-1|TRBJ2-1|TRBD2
CASSWLAGEGHEQFF
TGCGCCAGCAGCTGGCTAGCGGGGGAAGGGCATGAGCAGTTCTTC
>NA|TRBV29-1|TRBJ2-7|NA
CSVGGNSYEQYF
TGCAGCGTTGGGGGCAACTCCTACGAGCAGTACTTC
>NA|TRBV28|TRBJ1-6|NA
CASSFGGPRAGSPLHF
TGTGCCAGCAGTTTTGGGGGCCCACGGGCGGGCTCACCCCTCCACTTT
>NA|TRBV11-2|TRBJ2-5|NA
CASSLARGFGETQYF
TGTGCCAGCAGCTTAGCCCGGGGATTCGGAGAGACCCAGTACTTC
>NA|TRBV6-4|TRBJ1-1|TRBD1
CASKTGGEVGEAFF
TGTGCCAGCAAGACAGGGGGTGAGGTTGGTGAAGCTTTCTTT
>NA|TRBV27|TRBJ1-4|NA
CASSPPGQTTNEKLFF
TGTGCCAGCAGTCCTCCGGGACAAACAACTAATGAAAAACTGTTTTTT
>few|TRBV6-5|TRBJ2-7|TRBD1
CASSRQGTNEQYF
TGTGCCAGCAGTCGACAGGGTACCAACGAGCAGTACTTC
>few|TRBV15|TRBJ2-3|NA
CATSRDQDTQYF
TGTGCCACCAGCAGAGATCAAGATACGCAGTATTTT
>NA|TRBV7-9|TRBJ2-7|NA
CASSPPAGSEQYF
TGTGCCAGCAGCCCCCCGGCGGGGAGCGAGCAGTACTTC
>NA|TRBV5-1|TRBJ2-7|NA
CASSLASGTYEQYF
TGCGCCAGCAGCTTGGCCAGCGGAACCTACGAGCAGTACTTC
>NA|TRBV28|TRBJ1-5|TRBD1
CASSLWDRGHSNQPQHF
TGTGCCAGCAGTTTATGGGACAGGGGGCATAGCAATCAGCCCCAGCATTTT
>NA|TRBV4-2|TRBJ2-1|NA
CASSQEGRVVYNEQFF
TGTGCCAGCAGCCAAGAGGGCAGGGTGGTCTACAATGAGCAGTTCTTC
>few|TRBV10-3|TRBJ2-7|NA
CAISELGGVYEQYF
TGTGCCATCAGTGAGTTAGGGGGGGTATACGAGCAGTACTTC
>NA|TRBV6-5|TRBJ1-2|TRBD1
CASSYGTGAFYGYTF
TGTGCCAGCAGTTACGGGACAGGCGCGTTCTATGGCTACACCTTC
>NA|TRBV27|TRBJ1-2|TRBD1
CASSQSGGWSGYTF
TGTGCCAGCAGTCAATCAGGGGGCTGGTCTGGCTACACCTTC
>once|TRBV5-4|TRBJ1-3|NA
CASSLGGSGGNTIYF
TGTGCCAGCAGCTTGGGGGGATCGGGGGGAAACACCATATATTTT
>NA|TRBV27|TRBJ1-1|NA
CASSFRGTTEAFF
TGTGCCAGCAGTTTTCGGGGAACCACTGAAGCTTTCTTT
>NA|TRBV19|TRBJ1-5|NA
CASTGFSNQPQHF
TGTGCCAGTACGGGTTTTAGCAATCAGCCCCAGCATTTT
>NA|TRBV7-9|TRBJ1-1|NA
CASRDHRELAFF
TGTGCCAGCAGGGACCACAGGGAATTGGCTTTCTTT
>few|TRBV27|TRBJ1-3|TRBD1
CASSSAQGSGNTIYF
TGTGCCAGCAGTTCGGCACAGGGGTCGGGAAACACCATATATTTT
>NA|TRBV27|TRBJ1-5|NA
CASRPLEDSNQPQHF
TGTGCCAGCAGACCCCTTGAGGATAGCAATCAGCCCCAGCATTTT
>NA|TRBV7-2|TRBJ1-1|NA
CASSYHRVNTEAFF
TGTGCCAGCAGCTATCACAGGGTGAACACTGAAGCTTTCTTT
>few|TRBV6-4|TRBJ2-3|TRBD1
CASSDGTGGADTQYF
TGTGCCAGCAGTGACGGGACAGGGGGCGCAGATACGCAGTATTTT
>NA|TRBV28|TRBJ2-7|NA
CASSLARAEQYF
TGTGCCAGCAGTTTAGCCAGGGCCGAGCAGTACTTC
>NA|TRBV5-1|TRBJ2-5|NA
CASSSGWTEGTQYF
TGCGCCAGCAGCTCGGGGTGGACGGAAGGGACCCAGTACTTC
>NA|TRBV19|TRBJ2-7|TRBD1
CASSQQDRGYEQYF
TGTGCCAGTAGCCAGCAGGACAGGGGGTACGAGCAGTACTTC
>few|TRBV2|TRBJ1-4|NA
CASSEQGLTNEKLFF
TGTGCCAGCAGTGAACAGGGGTTAACTAATGAAAAACTGTTTTTT
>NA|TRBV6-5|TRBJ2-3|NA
CASSYSPGFAADTQYF
TGTGCCAGCAGTTACTCTCCGGGATTCGCAGCAGATACGCAGTATTTT
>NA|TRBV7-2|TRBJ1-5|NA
CASSRDSNSNQPQHF
TGTGCCAGCAGCCGCGACTCAAATAGCAATCAGCCCCAGCATTTT
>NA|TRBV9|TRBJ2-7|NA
CASSVGGSSYEQYF
TGTGCCAGCAGCGTAGGAGGCAGCTCCTACGAGCAGTACTTC
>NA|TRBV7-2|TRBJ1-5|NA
CASSLGSYQPQHF
TGTGCCAGCAGCTTAGGGAGTTATCAGCCCCAGCATTTT
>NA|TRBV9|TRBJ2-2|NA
CASSPIRGLNTGELFF
TGTGCCAGCAGCCCTATACGCGGGCTAAACACCGGGGAGCTGTTTTTT
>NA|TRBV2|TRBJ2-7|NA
CASSVSGLAYEQYF
TGTGCCAGCAGTGTAAGCGGACTTGCCTACGAGCAGTACTTC
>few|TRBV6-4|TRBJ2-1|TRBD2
CASSDSSGGNEQFF
TGTGCCAGCAGTGACTCCAGCGGGGGCAATGAGCAGTTCTTC
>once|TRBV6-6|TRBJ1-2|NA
CASSYHPPGIDGYTF
TGTGCCAGCAGTTACCACCCGCCCGGGATAGATGGCTACACCTTC
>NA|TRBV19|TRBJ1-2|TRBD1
CASRITGVVYGYTF
TGTGCCAGTAGAATTACAGGGGTTGTCTATGGCTACACCTTC
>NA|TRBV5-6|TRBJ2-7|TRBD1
CASSWLTSVGTGPHEQYF
TGTGCCAGCAGCTGGCTCACTTCTGTGGGGACAGGCCCCCACGAGCAGTACTTC
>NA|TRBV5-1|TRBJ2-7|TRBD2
CASSFSSGGPFYEQYF
TGCGCCAGCAGCTTCTCTAGCGGGGGCCCGTTCTACGAGCAGTACTTC
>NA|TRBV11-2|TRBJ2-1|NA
CASMNEVNEQFF
TGTGCCAGCATGAACGAGGTGAATGAGCAGTTCTTC
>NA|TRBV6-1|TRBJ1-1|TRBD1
CASSTGQGNTEAFF
TGTGCCAGCAGTACCGGACAGGGGAACACTGAAGCTTTCTTT
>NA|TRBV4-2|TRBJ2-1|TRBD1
CASSPKRRTGTPLADNEQFF
TGTGCCAGCAGCCCTAAGAGGCGGACAGGGACCCCATTGGCCGACAATGAGCAGTTCTTC
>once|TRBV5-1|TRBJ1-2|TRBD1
CASSDGTVGFGYTF
TGCGCCAGCAGCGATGGGACAGTCGGGTTTGGCTACACCTTC
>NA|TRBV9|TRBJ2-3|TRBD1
CASSGQGRDTQYF
TGTGCCAGCAGCGGACAGGGGCGAGATACGCAGTATTTT
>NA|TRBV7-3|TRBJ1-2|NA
CASSLTEGRVLGYTF
TGTGCCAGCAGCCTAACGGAAGGGCGGGTTCTTGGCTACACCTTC
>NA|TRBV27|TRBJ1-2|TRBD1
CASSLTGDYGYTF
TGTGCCAGCAGTTTGACAGGGGACTATGGCTACACCTTC
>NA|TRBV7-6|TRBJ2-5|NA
CASSSGEGLGEQYF
TGTGCCAGCAGCTCCGGCGAGGGCCTAGGAGAGCAGTACTTC
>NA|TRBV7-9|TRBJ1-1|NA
CASSPPGHRNAEAFF
TGTGCCAGCAGCCCGCCGGGACACAGGAACGCTGAAGCTTTCTTT
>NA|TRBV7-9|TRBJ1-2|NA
CSSSSDVRAGQYGYTF
TGTTCCAGCAGCTCCGATGTTCGAGCGGGCCAGTATGGCTACACCTTC
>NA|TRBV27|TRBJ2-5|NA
CASSQLGRSETQYF
TGTGCCAGCAGTCAACTAGGGAGGTCAGAGACCCAGTACTTC
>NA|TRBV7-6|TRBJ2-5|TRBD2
CASSQTPISLTSGIQETQYF
TGTGCCAGCAGCCAAACACCAATCTCCCTGACTAGCGGTATTCAAGAGACCCAGTACTTC
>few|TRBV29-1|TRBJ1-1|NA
CSVEGGTTEAFF
TGCAGCGTTGAGGGGGGGACCACTGAAGCTTTCTTT
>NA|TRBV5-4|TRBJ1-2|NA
CASSARQESFNYGYTF
TGTGCCAGCAGCGCGAGACAGGAAAGCTTTAACTATGGCTACACCTTC
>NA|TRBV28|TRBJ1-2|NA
CASSLGQPNYGYTF
TGTGCCAGCAGTTTGGGACAACCTAACTATGGCTACACCTTC
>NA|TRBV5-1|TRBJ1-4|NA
CASSFQGADEKLFF
TGCGCCAGCAGCTTTCAAGGGGCGGATGAAAAACTGTTTTTT